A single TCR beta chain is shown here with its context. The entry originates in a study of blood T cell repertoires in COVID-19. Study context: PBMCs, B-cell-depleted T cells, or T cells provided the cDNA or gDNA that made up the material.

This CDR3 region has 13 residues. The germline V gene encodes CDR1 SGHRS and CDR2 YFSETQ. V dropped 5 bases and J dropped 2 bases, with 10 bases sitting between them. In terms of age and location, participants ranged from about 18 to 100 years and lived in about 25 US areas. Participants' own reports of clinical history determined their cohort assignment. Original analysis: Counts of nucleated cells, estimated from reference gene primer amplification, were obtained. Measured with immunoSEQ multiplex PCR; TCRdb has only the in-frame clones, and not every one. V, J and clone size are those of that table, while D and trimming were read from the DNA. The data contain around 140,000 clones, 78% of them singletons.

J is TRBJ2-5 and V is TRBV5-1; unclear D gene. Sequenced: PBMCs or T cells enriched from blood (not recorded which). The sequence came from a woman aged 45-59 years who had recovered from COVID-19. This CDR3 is CASRQLPQETQYF. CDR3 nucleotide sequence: TGCGCCAGCAGGCAGTTACCACAAGAGACCCAGTACTTC.